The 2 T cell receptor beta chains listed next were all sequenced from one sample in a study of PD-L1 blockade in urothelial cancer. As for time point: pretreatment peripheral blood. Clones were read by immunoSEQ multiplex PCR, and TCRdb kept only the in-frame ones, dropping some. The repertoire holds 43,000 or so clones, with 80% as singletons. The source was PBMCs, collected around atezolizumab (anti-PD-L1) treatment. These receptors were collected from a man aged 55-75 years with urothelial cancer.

CDR3: CAWSARVGGNQETQYF. CDR3 DNA: TGTGCCTGGAGTGCACGGGTTGGGGGGAACCAAGAGACCCAGTACTTC. The rearrangement links TRBV30 to TRBJ2-5; TRBD2 might be the D (6 bases). The ends were cut back, 1 base at V and 0 bases at J, with 15 bases in the middle. The CDR3 covers 16 residues. The germline gives CDR1 GTSNPN, CDR2 SVGIG (reference sequence).

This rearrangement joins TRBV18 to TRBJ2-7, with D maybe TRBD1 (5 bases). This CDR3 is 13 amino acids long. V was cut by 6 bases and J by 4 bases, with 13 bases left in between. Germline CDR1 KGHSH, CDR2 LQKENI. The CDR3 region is CASSSDKTYEQYF. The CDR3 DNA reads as TGTGCCAGCTCTTCGGACAAGACTTACGAGCAGTACTTC.